The 3 T cell receptor beta chains reported below all come from one sample, sequenced in a study of CD8+CD57+ T cells in acquired aplastic anemia. CD8+CD57+ cell expansion, shown by flow cytometry, had occurred in the patients selected for sequencing. CDR3 and TCR beta VDJ profiling relied on a genomic DNA template. From the reads, TCRdb called clonotypes with MiXCR, one entry per CDR3 protein. Of 95,000 to 150,000 distinct CDR3 sequences in the sample, under 60% were seen once. Sequenced: sorted CD4+, CD8+, or CD8+CD57+ T cells (not recorded which) from PBMCs. The receptors here all came from a human donor with aplastic anemia.

CDR3 nucleotide sequence: TGCGCCAGCAGCCGTCGTGTCGCGGGGGGCTCTACCGGGGAGCTGTTTTTT. Its translation is CASSRRVAGGSTGELFF. The genes are TRBV5-1 and TRBJ2-2, with 8 bases aligning to TRBD2. CDR1 and CDR2 (germline): SGHRS, YFSETQ. The junction had 13 bases not matched to a gene; V was cut back by 4 bases and J by 5 bases. This CDR3 spans 17 amino acids. The full variable domain, completed using reference TRBV5-1 and TRBJ2-2, is KAGVTQTPRYLIKTRGQQVTLSCSPISGHRSVSWYQQTPGQGLQFLFEYFSETQRNKGNFPGRFSGRQFSNSRSEMNVSTLELGDSALYLCASSRRVAGGSTGELFFGEGSRLTVL.

V gene TRBV3-1 combines with J gene TRBJ2-2, with 9 nucleotides matching TRBD2. This CDR3 contains 15 residues. Trimming took 4 bases from V and 2 from J; bases not matched to a gene: 2. Per the germline V gene, CDR1 is LGHDT and CDR2 is YNNKEL (reference sequence). CDR3 nucleotides: TGTGCCAGCAGCCTAGCGGGGGAAAACACCGGGGAGCTGTTTTTT. It encodes CASSLAGENTGELFF.

This chain links TRBV6-1 with TRBJ1-2; perhaps TRBD1 as D (6 bases). Germline values: CDR1 MNHNS, CDR2 SASEGT. The V end lost 6 bases, the J end lost 8 bases, and 22 bases lay between the germline ends. The CDR3 consists of 15 residues. Here the CDR3 DNA reads TGTGCCAGCAGGCGACGACAGGTCCCCTACAACGGCTACACCTTC. Its translation is CASRRRQVPYNGYTF.